Following are 23 T cell receptor beta chains from one sample sequenced in a study of human T cells and chemical hapten exposure (dated by TCRdb to the early 2020s). The sample's time point label, in plain terms: patch test 1, 2 weeks after DPC sensitization. Read against the paper, the sample's treatment or condition label means: therapeutic diphenylcyclopropenone sensitization with weekly scalp DPC. Libraries were prepared through RACE. The sequencer was a NextSeq 500. TCRdb took the public reads, trimmed them with fastp at Q25, ran MiXCR for clone calling and kept in-frame beta chains. Identical CDR3 proteins give one entry, which carries the most common genes and DNA. The sample includes around 120,000 distinct CDR3 sequences, with roughly an eighth observed a single time. The ten largest clones represent over 0.85% of the sample. The source was whole blood, collected in connection with sensitization to the hapten diphenylcyclopropenone (DPC). Receptor source: a man between 18 and 35 years old with alopecia areata. Some clones in this sample may be carry-over from other donors' samples.

This clonotype was found many times. The chain combines TRBV29-1 with TRBJ1-4; 10 bases agree with TRBD1. This CDR3 region has 13 residues. V gave up 6 bases and J gave up 5 bases; unmatched junction bases: 3. The germline CDR1 and CDR2 sequences are SQVTM and ANQGSEA. CDR3 region: CSVSTGGNEKLFF. DNA of the CDR3: TGCAGCGTCTCGACAGGGGGCAATGAAAAACTGTTTTTT.

This chain uses TRBV18 with TRBJ1-5; no reliable D call. The germline gives CDR1 KGHSH, CDR2 LQKENI. V was pared by 3 bases and J by 2 bases, with 8 bases between. The CDR3 covers 14 residues. In nucleotides, the CDR3 is TGTGCCAGCTCACCTAGCGTAGGCAATCAGCCCCAGCATTTT. It codes for CASSPSVGNQPQHF.

V is TRBV5-4 and J is TRBJ2-5; TRBD2 agrees at 8 bases. V was pared by 1 base and J by 4 bases, with 3 bases of the junction left unmatched. The CDR3 totals 14 residues. The germline gives CDR1 SGHNT, CDR2 YYREEE (reference sequence). For the CDR3, the DNA is TGTGCCAGCAGCTTGCCTCGGGGGGGAGAGACCCAGTACTTC. Its translation is CASSLPRGGETQYF.

Comment on this clonotype: This may come from a read error, since a much larger clone is one base off. The J gene is TRBJ1-5, the V gene TRBV7-9; D possibly corresponds to TRBD1 (5 bases). Germline V gives CDR1 SEHNR, CDR2 FQNEAQ (reference sequence). The germline V and J ends were trimmed by 1 base and 5 bases, with 6 bases remaining between them. CDR3 size: 13 residues. The CDR3 here is CASSLVGDQPQHF. The CDR3 region has the DNA TGTGCCAGCAGCTTAGTGGGGGATCAGCCCCAGCATTTT.

This clonotype was seen a handful of times. This sequence joins TRBV4-1 and TRBJ2-3, with D possibly being TRBD1 (5 bases). V was pared by 5 bases and J by 2 bases, with 20 bases between. The CDR3 is 17 amino acids. Germline assignment: CDR1 MGHRA and CDR2 YSYEKL. In nucleotides, the CDR3 is TGCGCCAGCAGCTACGGAAGGGGCAGGACGGTCACAGATACGCAGTATTTT. This gives the protein CASSYGRGRTVTDTQYF.

The J gene is TRBJ2-5, the V gene TRBV2; TRBD1 is a possible D gene (5 bases). Germline CDR1 is SNHLY and CDR2 is FYNNEI. The V end was cut by 2 bases, the J end by 5 bases, with 12 bases between. The CDR3 runs 14 residues. The chain's CDR3 is CASSETIGVETQYF. In DNA form, the CDR3 reads TGTGCCAGCAGTGAAACGATAGGGGTCGAGACCCAGTACTTC.

This clonotype was observed a few times. The chain combines TRBV29-1 with TRBJ1-3; weak D call: TRBD1 (5 bases). CDR3 length equals 14 residues. Germline CDR1 SQVTM, CDR2 ANQGSEA. V was trimmed by 2 bases and J by 0 bases, leaving 8 bases between them. The CDR3 DNA reads TGCAGCGTTGAATGGGGGGGCTCTGGAAACACCATATATTTT. It encodes CSVEWGGSGNTIYF.

The V gene is TRBV6-5, the J gene TRBJ1-1, with a tentative D call TRBD1 (5 bases). The germline V and J ends were trimmed by 7 bases and 5 bases, with 20 bases remaining between them. The CDR3 extends over 15 amino acids. The germline CDR1 and CDR2 sequences are MNHEY and SVGAGI. In nucleotides, the CDR3 is TGTGCCAGCAAGAATCAAGGGGCCGTGGGAACTGAAGCTTTCTTT. This gives the protein CASKNQGAVGTEAFF.

In its sample, this clonotype was seen many times. The rearrangement uses TRBV9 and TRBJ2-1; unclear D gene. Trimming took 0 bases from V and 8 from J, leaving 12 bases between them. The CDR3 is 14 amino acids. Per germline, CDR1 SGDLS and CDR2 YYNGEE. CDR3 loop: CASSVGAGPDEQFF. The CDR3 nucleotides are TGTGCCAGCAGCGTAGGGGCAGGTCCCGATGAGCAGTTCTTC.

The sample holds a few counts of this clonotype. This chain connects TRBV5-5 to TRBJ1-3, with TRBD1 identical over 7 bases. Germline V gene sequence: CDR1 SGHKS, CDR2 YYEKEE (reference sequence). J was trimmed by 4 bases and V by 3 bases; bases with no gene match: 7. The CDR3 spans 15 residues. The DNA of the CDR3 is TGTGCCAGCAGCTCTAGACAGGGTTCAGGAAACACCATATATTTT. Its protein is CASSSRQGSGNTIYF.

The chain joins TRBV12-3 or TRBV12-4 to TRBJ2-7; D is undetermined. The CDR3 is 13 amino acids. Trimming took 6 bases from V and 0 from J, leaving 9 bases between them. In DNA, the CDR3 is TGTGCCAGCAGCCACCGAGACTCCTACGAGCAGTACTTC. Residues: CASSHRDSYEQYF.

Only a few counts were recorded for this clonotype. The chain is built from TRBV6-2 or TRBV6-3 and TRBJ1-3; no definite D call. CDR1 and CDR2 (germline): MNHEY, SVGEGT. The ends were cut back, 6 bases at V and 7 bases at J, with 7 bases in the middle. This CDR3 spans 11 amino acids. The CDR3 sequence: CASSRRNTIYF. CDR3 bases: TGTGCCAGCAGCCGGCGGAACACCATATATTTT.

This chain joins TRBV9 and TRBJ1-3; D may be TRBD1 (6 bases). Germline-derived CDR1 and CDR2 are SGDLS and YYNGEE. CDR3 size: 14 residues. V shed 3 bases and J shed 2 bases, with 9 bases lying between them. CDR3 loop: CASSAYRAGNTIYF. The CDR3 DNA is TGTGCCAGCAGCGCATACAGGGCTGGAAACACCATATATTTT.

V is TRBV7-2 and J is TRBJ2-5; TRBD2 aligns across 7 bases. The V gene's germline CDR1 is SGHTA and CDR2 FQGNSA. The CDR3 extends over 14 amino acids. Unmatched junction bases numbered 2, after V lost 2 bases and J lost 2 bases. CDR3 region: CASSLSSGQETQYF. The DNA for the CDR3 is TGTGCCAGCAGCTTAAGTAGCGGGCAAGAGACCCAGTACTTC.

The rearrangement uses TRBV18 and TRBJ2-1, with 8 bases that match TRBD2. J gave up 0 bases and V 2 bases, and 6 bases lay outside the gene matches. CDR1 KGHSH and CDR2 LQKENI come from the germline V gene. CDR3 length: 17 amino acids. The CDR3 sequence is CASSPASGGPSYNEQFF. CDR3 nucleotides: TGTGCCAGCTCACCAGCCAGCGGGGGACCCTCCTACAATGAGCAGTTCTTC.

This clonotype was detected a few times. This sequence joins TRBV20-1 and TRBJ2-1, with TRBD1 identical over 12 bases. The trim removed 8 bases at V and 9 bases at J, leaving 17 bases unmatched. This CDR3 contains 16 residues. Germline CDR1 is DFQATT and CDR2 is SNEGSKA (reference sequence). CDR3 DNA: TGCAGTACACCCCCGTTCTCGGGACAGGGGGCCGGTGAGCAGTTCTTC. Residues: CSTPPFSGQGAGEQFF.

This clonotype was seen at least ten times. V usage is TRBV28 and J usage is TRBJ1-1; tentatively, D is TRBD1 (6 bases). The V and J ends lost 4 bases and 4 bases respectively, with 13 bases between them. Germline CDR1 MDHEN, CDR2 SYDVKM. This CDR3 region has 14 residues. CDR3 amino acids: CASSSPTGRTEAFF. The CDR3 DNA sequence: TGTGCCAGCAGTTCCCCCACAGGGCGCACTGAAGCTTTCTTT. The full variable domain, in which reference TRBV28 and TRBJ1-1 provide the parts outside the CDR3, is DVKVTQSSRYLVKRTGEKVFLECVQDMDHENMFWYRQDPGLGLRLIYFSYDVKMKEKGDIPEGYSVSREKKERFSLILESASTNQTSMYLCASSSPTGRTEAFFGQGTRLTVV.

This clonotype was recorded a few times. The genes are TRBV7-9 and TRBJ2-3, with D possibly matching TRBD1 (5 bases). The CDR3 has 14 residues. The V and J ends lost 11 bases and 3 bases respectively, with 18 bases between them. Germline V CDR1 and CDR2: SEHNR, FQNEAQ (reference sequence). Here the CDR3 reads CAFGHVPGTDTQYF. The CDR3, as DNA: TGTGCCTTCGGACACGTCCCTGGGACAGATACGCAGTATTTT. Together with reference TRBV7-9 and TRBJ2-3, the CDR3 gives the full variable domain: DTGVSQNPRHKITKRGQNVTFRCDPISEHNRLYWYRQTLGQGPEFLTYFQNEAQLEKSRLLSDRFSAERPKGSFSTLEIQRTEQGDSAMYLCAFGHVPGTDTQYFGPGTRLTVL.

This clonotype has more than one count but fewer than ten. The gene calls are TRBV6-2 or TRBV6-3 and TRBJ2-7, with a possible D match to TRBD2 (5 bases). Germline V gene lookup returns CDR1 MNHEY and CDR2 SVGEGT. The V end lost 4 bases, the J end lost 3 bases, and 19 bases lay between the germline ends. The CDR3 runs 16 residues. The CDR3 protein is CASSSPPSGRNYEQYF. The CDR3 nucleotides read TGTGCCAGCAGTTCCCCTCCTTCGGGAAGAAACTACGAGCAGTACTTC.

At least ten counts were recorded for this clonotype. The rearrangement links TRBV11-3 to TRBJ2-2, with D uncertain. Trimming left V 1 base short and J 2 bases short, with 8 bases between. The germline CDR1 and CDR2 sequences are SGHNT and YENEEA. The CDR3 has 15 residues. The CDR3 here is CASSLAARNTGELFF. Written as DNA, the CDR3 is TGTGCCAGCAGCTTAGCGGCCAGAAACACCGGGGAGCTGTTTTTT.

The chain is built from TRBV10-3 and TRBJ1-1, with D possibly TRBD1 on 6 matching bases. Germline V lookup: CDR1 ENHRY, CDR2 SYGVKD. Deletions cut 7 bases from V and 2 bases from J, with 17 bases between. This CDR3 is built from 15 residues. CDR3 loop: CAITEGQRGNTEAFF. In DNA form, the CDR3 reads TGTGCCATCACTGAAGGACAGAGAGGAAACACTGAAGCTTTCTTT.

The CDR3 is CASSESTGSNYGYTF. The CDR3 DNA follows: TGCGCCAGCAGTGAGAGCACAGGGAGTAACTATGGCTACACCTTC. The chain employs TRBV10-2 and TRBJ1-2; maybe TRBD1 (6 bases). Germline-derived CDR1 and CDR2 are WSHSY and SAAADI. This CDR3 spans 15 amino acids. V shed 2 bases and J shed 1 base, with 11 bases lying between them.

This clonotype was picked up a small number of times. The chain recombines TRBV11-1 with TRBJ2-5; D remains ambiguous. The V end was cut by 1 base, the J end by 3 bases, with 6 bases between. The CDR3 extends over 13 amino acids. The germline gives CDR1 SGHAT, CDR2 FQDESV (reference sequence). In nucleotides, the CDR3 is TGTGCCAGCAGCTTAGGTCTCAAAGAGACCCAGTACTTC. Protein product: CASSLGLKETQYF.